This TCR beta chain was recorded in a study of control samples from healthy donors and cancer patients. From germline, CDR1 is SNHLY and CDR2 FYNNEI. The CDR3 contains 13 residues. The V end was cut by 4 bases, the J end by 4 bases, with 10 bases between. Repertoires were generated with immunoSEQ multiplex PCR, while TCRdb's copy carries only in-frame clones and drops some. The sample has more than 30,000 clones, about 83% seen once; the top ten hold around a fifth. This chain links TRBV2 with TRBJ1-2; tentatively, D is TRBD1 (6 bases). This TCR was sampled from a woman in her sixties with lung cancer. The specimen sequenced was PBMCs. Here the CDR3 DNA reads TGTGCCAGCAGTGGACAGGCCAGCTATGGCTACACCTTC. Its translation: CASSGQASYGYTF.